What follows are 12 T cell receptor beta chains derived from one specimen sequenced in a study of blood T cell repertoires in COVID-19. The data were produced by immunoSEQ multiplex PCR, yet TCRdb's version contains in-frame clones alone and is incomplete. The sample includes roughly 75,000 clones, roughly 83% of them seen just once. Sequenced: peripheral blood. These receptors came from a man between 70 and 80 years old with acute or convalescent COVID-19.

The V and J genes are TRBV3-1 (or the pseudogene TRBV3-2) and TRBJ1-2, with unresolved D. Trimming removed 2 bases from V and 0 bases from J, with 13 bases in between. Germline CDR1 reads LGHDT; CDR2 reads YNNKEL (reference sequence). The CDR3 covers 16 residues. In nucleotides, the CDR3 is TGTGCCAGCAGCCAATGGAGTCCAGCCACTAACTATGGCTACACCTTC. As protein: CASSQWSPATNYGYTF.

This rearrangement joins TRBV5-1 to TRBJ1-1; 11 bases are shared with TRBD1. The length of the CDR3 is 14 residues. The junction had 5 bases not matched to a gene; V was cut back by 2 bases and J by 8 bases. CDR1 and CDR2 (germline): SGHRS, YFSETQ. The CDR3 DNA reads TGCGCCAGCAGCTTCCCGGGACAGGGGGTCGAAGCTTTCTTT. Protein sequence: CASSFPGQGVEAFF.

This clone was seen only once. The V call is TRBV27, the J call TRBJ2-7, with 14 nucleotides matching TRBD2. V shed 5 bases, J shed 3 bases, and the junction held 3 bases outside the gene matches. The CDR3 is made up of 15 amino acids. In germline, CDR1 is MNHEY, CDR2 SMNVEV (reference sequence). The CDR3 DNA reads as TGTGCCAGCAGTGGGACTAGCGGGAGCGACTACGAGCAGTACTTC. Translation: CASSGTSGSDYEQYF.

This chain connects TRBV6-5 to TRBJ1-5; tentative D call: TRBD1 (6 bases). Germline CDR1 MNHEY, CDR2 SVGAGI. V lost 5 bases and J lost 11, with 19 bases in between. The CDR3 extends over 14 amino acids. CDR3 loop: CASSTGTPALTQHF. The CDR3, as DNA: TGTGCCAGCAGTACCGGGACACCTGCGTTGACCCAGCATTTT.

The J gene is TRBJ2-1, the V gene TRBV18; TRBD2 matches at 7 bases. V lost 2 bases and J lost 4; bases outside the gene matches: 5. CDR3 size: 15 residues. Per the germline V gene, CDR1 is KGHSH and CDR2 is LQKENI. CDR3 region: CASSPSSGGYNEQFF. CDR3 DNA sequence: TGTGCCAGCTCACCATCTAGCGGAGGGTACAATGAGCAGTTCTTC.

V usage is TRBV6-5 and J usage is TRBJ1-1; 9 bases are shared with TRBD1. Germline CDR1 and CDR2: MNHEY and SVGAGI. CDR3 size: 15 residues. V shed 2 bases, J shed 4 bases, and the junction held 5 bases outside the gene matches. The CDR3 DNA reads as TGTGCCAGCAGTTACGACACAGGGGGCGCCACTGAAGCTTTCTTT. Translating gives CASSYDTGGATEAFF.

The rearrangement joins TRBV27 to TRBJ2-5; tentative D call: TRBD2 (5 bases). CDR1 is MNHEY and CDR2 is SMNVEV in the germline V gene (reference sequence). This CDR3 is built from 12 residues. V was shortened by 9 bases and J by 1 base, with 9 bases between the two germline ends. The CDR3 bases are TGTGCCAGTGGGAGACTCCAAGAGACCCAGTACTTC. This sequence encodes CASGRLQETQYF.

The V and J genes are TRBV7-3 and TRBJ1-6; possibly TRBD1 for D (5 bases). Germline CDR1 and CDR2: SGHTA and FQGTGA. Trimming took off 5 bases at V and 1 base at J, with 9 bases between the two ends. The CDR3 consists of 15 residues. For the CDR3, the DNA is TGTGCCAGCAGCCCGGGGGGGTCCTATAATTCACCCCTCCACTTT. Translation: CASSPGGSYNSPLHF.

This clone has just a few counts. CDR3 nucleotides: TGCGCCAGCAGCTTGGCCGGGAGTTACAATCAGCCCCAGCATTTT. As protein: CASSLAGSYNQPQHF. J is TRBJ1-5 and V is TRBV5-1; D unresolved. The V gene lost 0 bases and the J gene lost 3 bases, with 10 bases spanning the gap. This CDR3 has 15 amino acids. CDR1 SGHRS and CDR2 YFSETQ come from the germline V gene.

The V call is TRBV5-1, the J call TRBJ2-7; 7 bases line up with TRBD1. CDR3 length: 15 residues. V lost 2 bases, J lost 2 bases, and 7 bases stayed unmatched. The germline CDR1 and CDR2 sequences are SGHRS and YFSETQ. The CDR3 loop is CASSFLGQAPYEQYF. CDR3 bases: TGCGCCAGCAGCTTTTTAGGACAGGCTCCCTACGAGCAGTACTTC.

This clone has a single count. J is TRBJ2-7 and V is TRBV10-3, with 10 bases fitting TRBD2. Germline V gene sequence: CDR1 ENHRY, CDR2 SYGVKD. This CDR3 has 16 residues. V shed 6 bases, J shed 0 bases, and the junction held 8 bases outside the gene matches. This CDR3 is CAIRGAGTSVSYEQYF. CDR3 DNA: TGTGCCATCAGGGGCGCCGGGACTAGCGTCTCCTACGAGCAGTACTTC.

This clone appeared once. V is TRBV4-1 and J is TRBJ2-1; TRBD1 matches 9 bases. The CDR3 consists of 20 residues. V lost 3 bases, J lost 0 bases, and 15 bases stayed unmatched. In germline, CDR1 is MGHRA, CDR2 YSYEKL. The CDR3 loop reads CASSQPRDRVWGSSYNEQFF. The DNA for the CDR3 is TGCGCCAGCAGCCAGCCCCGGGACAGGGTTTGGGGGAGCTCCTACAATGAGCAGTTCTTC.